This TCR beta chain originates from a study of a mutant IDH1 vaccine in newly diagnosed glioma. Across the whole study: The vaccination schedule gave patients eight doses in weeks 1, 3, 5, 7, 11, 15, 19 and 23. Among treated patients, roughly 60% were male and around 40% female, and mean age was about 41 years.

Study results and caveats: Vaccination elicited immune responses in approximately 92% of patients.

The sample's time point: week 11, during vaccination. The investigators gave 300 ug of mutant IDH1 20-mer peptide in each vaccine dose, together with topical imiquimod. The repertoire was sequenced with immunoSEQ multiplex PCR; TCRdb's copy has only in-frame clones and lacks some. The table lists some 64,000 clones, 75% to 90% of them singletons. A remark on this clone: The antigen is unknown.

This CDR3 contains 10 residues. With 5 bases removed from V and 5 bases from J, the gap between germline ends came to 3 bases. CDR1 is DFQATT and CDR2 is SNEGSKA in the germline V gene (reference sequence). The receptor was isolated from a man over 45 with glioma. The rearrangement joins TRBV20-1 to TRBJ1-4; D is uncertain. The sample in question was PBMCs, obtained from a glioma patient whose treatment included an IDH1 peptide vaccine. The CDR3 DNA sequence: TGCAGTGCTCTCAATGAAAAACTGTTTTTT. It codes for CSALNEKLFF.